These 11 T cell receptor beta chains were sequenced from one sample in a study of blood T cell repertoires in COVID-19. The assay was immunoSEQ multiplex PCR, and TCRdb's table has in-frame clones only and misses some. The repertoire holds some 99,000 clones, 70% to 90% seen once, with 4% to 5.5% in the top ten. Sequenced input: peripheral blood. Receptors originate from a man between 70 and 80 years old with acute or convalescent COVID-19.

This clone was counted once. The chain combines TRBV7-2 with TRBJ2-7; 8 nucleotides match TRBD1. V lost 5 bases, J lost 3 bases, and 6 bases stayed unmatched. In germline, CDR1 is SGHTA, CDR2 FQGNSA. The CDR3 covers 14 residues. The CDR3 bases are TGTGCCAGCAGCCCCCGCAGGGGGCTCTACGAGCAGTACTTC. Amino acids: CASSPRRGLYEQYF. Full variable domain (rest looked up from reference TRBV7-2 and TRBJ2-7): GAGVSQSPSNKVTEKGKDVELRCDPISGHTALYWYRQSLGQGLEFLIYFQGNSAPDKSGLPSDRFSAERTGGSVSTLTIQRTQQEDSAVYLCASSPRRGLYEQYFGPGTRLTVT.

CDR3 residues: CASSPREGTNEKLFF. The CDR3 nucleotides read TGTGCCAGCAGCCCCCGGGAGGGGACTAATGAAAAACTGTTTTTT. This rearrangement joins TRBV9 to TRBJ1-4, with a tentative D call TRBD1 (5 bases). The germline V gene encodes CDR1 SGDLS and CDR2 YYNGEE. CDR3 length: 15 residues. The ends were cut back, 4 bases at V and 2 bases at J, with 12 bases in the middle.

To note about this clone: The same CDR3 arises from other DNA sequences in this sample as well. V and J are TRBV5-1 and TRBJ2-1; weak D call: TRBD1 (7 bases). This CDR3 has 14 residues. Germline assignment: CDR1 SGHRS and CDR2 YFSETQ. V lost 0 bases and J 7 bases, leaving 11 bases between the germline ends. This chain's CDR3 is CASSLGAGGNEQFF. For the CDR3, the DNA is TGCGCCAGCAGCTTGGGGGCAGGGGGGAATGAGCAGTTCTTC.

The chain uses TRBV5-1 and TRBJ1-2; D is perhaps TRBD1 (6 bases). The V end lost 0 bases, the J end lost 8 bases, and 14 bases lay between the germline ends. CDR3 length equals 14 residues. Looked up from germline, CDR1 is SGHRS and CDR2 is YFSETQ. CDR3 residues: CASSLAPGAKGYTF. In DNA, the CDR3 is TGCGCCAGCAGCTTGGCCCCAGGGGCGAAAGGCTACACCTTC.

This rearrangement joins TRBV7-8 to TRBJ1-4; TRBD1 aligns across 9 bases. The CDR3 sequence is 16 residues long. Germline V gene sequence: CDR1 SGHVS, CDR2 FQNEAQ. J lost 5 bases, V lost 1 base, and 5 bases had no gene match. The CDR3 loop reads CASSLGNRGRNEKLFF. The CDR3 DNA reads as TGTGCCAGCAGCTTAGGAAACAGGGGGCGGAATGAAAAACTGTTTTTT.

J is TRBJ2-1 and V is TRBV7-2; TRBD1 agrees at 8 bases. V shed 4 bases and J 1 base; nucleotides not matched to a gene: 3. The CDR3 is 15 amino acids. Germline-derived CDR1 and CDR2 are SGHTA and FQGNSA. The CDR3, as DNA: TGTGCCAGCAGCTGGGGACAGGCATCCTACAATGAGCAGTTCTTC. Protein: CASSWGQASYNEQFF.

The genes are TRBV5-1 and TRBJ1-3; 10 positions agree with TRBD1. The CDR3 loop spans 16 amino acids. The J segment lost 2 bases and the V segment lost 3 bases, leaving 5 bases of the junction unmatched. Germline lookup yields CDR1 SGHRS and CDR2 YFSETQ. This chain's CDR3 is CASSWGDRGAGNTIYF. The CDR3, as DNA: TGCGCCAGCAGCTGGGGGGACAGGGGAGCTGGAAACACCATATATTTT.

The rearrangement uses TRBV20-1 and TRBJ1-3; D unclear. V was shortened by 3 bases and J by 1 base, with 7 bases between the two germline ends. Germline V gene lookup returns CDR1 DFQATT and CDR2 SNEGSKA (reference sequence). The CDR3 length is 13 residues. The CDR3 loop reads CSASGRSGNTIYF. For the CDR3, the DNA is TGCAGTGCTAGTGGTCGTTCTGGAAACACCATATATTTT.

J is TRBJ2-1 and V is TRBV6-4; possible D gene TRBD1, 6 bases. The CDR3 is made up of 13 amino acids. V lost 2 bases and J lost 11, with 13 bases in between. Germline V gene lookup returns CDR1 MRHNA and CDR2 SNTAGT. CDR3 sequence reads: CASSDERGYKQFF. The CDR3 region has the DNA TGTGCCAGCAGTGACGAAAGGGGGTATAAGCAGTTCTTC.

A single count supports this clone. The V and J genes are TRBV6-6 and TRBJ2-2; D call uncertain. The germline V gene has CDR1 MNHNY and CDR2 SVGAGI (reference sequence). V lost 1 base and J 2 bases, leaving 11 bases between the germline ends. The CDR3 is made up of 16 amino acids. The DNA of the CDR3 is TGTGCCAGCAGTTACTTGGGTCAGGCAAACACCGGGGAGCTGTTTTTT. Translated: CASSYLGQANTGELFF.

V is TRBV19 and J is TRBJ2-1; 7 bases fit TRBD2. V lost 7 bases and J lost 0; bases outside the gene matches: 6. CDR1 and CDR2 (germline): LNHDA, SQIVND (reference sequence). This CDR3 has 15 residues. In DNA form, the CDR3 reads TGTGCCAGTAAAATCGGGGGGTACTCCTACAATGAGCAGTTCTTC. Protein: CASKIGGYSYNEQFF.